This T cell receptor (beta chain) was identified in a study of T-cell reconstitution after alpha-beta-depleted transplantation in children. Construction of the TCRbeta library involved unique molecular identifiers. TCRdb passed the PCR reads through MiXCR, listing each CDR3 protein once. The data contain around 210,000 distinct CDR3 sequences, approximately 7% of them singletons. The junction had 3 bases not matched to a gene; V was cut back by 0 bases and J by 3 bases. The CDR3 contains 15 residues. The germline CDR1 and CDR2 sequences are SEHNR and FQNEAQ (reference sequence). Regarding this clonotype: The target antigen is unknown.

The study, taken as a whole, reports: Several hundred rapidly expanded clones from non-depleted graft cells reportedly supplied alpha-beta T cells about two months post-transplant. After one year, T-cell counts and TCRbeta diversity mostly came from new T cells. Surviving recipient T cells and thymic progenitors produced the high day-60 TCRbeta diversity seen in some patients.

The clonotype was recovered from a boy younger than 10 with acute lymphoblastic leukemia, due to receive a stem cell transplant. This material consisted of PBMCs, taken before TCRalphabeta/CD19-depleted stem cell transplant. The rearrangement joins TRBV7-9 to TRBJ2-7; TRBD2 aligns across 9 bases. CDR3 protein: CASSLARTSVYEQYF. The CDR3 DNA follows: TGTGCCAGCAGCTTAGCGCGGACTAGCGTCTACGAGCAGTACTTC.